This T cell receptor (beta chain) was sequenced during a study of shared clonotypes between healthy human individuals (dated by TCRdb to about 2020). General notes on the study: The cohort included three men and a couple of women between 18 and 49 years of age. For each donor, CD4 naive and CD4 memory were each given three plates, CD8 naive was given two plates, and CD8 memory was given one plate. To estimate repertoire size and how much clonotype sharing occurs between individuals, the study deeply sequenced the blood TCR repertoires of about five healthy adults. Different laboratories and diverse techniques were used to prepare libraries and sequence TCR repertoires, to increase sequencing depth and limit assay-specific biases. Per donor, leukapheresis produced somewhere between about 0.85 and 10 billion PBMCs. Study-wide findings and limitations: Across a handful of donors, roughly 5% of naive CD4, around 3.5% of naive CD8, under 2.5% of memory CD4, and roughly 0.4% of memory CD8 clonotypes were shared. Incomplete sequencing was indicated by rarefaction of sorted-subset datasets, despite the large sequencing depth. Estimated clonotype richness was generally larger for naive than for memory subsets. Only blood was sampled, and tissue TCR repertoires likely differ from those in blood. The small number of donors limited the genetic and exposure-history diversity represented. Based on pairwise subsampling, the degree of clonotype sharing among donors was expected to be affected by sequencing depth. Higher generation probabilities were observed for clonotypes shared by all four sorted-subset donors than for non-shared clonotypes.

TCR CDR3 regions were amplified from genomic DNA by multiplex PCR using the deep immunoSEQ assay. Genomic DNA extracted from each cell subset was distributed evenly over all wells of several immunoSEQ 96-well plates, and each plate served as one replicate. Each replicate PCR for sorted subsets received about 180 ng genomic DNA, equal to 30,000 or so T cell genomes. Purified libraries were quantified with a Qubit 3.0 fluorometer, sized on a Bioanalyzer 2100, and re-quantified with the KAPA Library Quantification kit. Each immunoSEQ 96-well plate was sequenced on its own single-read 150-cycle Illumina NextSeq 550 flow cell. The study's own analysis went as follows. Because the immunoSEQ output held only junctional sequences and lacked quality scores, the filtering could not match the filtering applied to full-length reads. Sequences were annotated with PyIR, a Python wrapper for IgBLAST v1.9, and V/J genes and CDR3 were assigned using IMGT germline references. Reads were filtered out if the reads had weak V/J assignments (E-value above 1e-6), no CDR3, stop codons, out-of-frame junctions, or ambiguous translated residues. V3J clonotypes were defined by identical inferred V gene, J gene, and CDR3 amino acid sequence. To compute the percentage overlap between repertoires, the number of shared unique clonotypes was divided by the size of the smaller repertoire. Richness of each repertoire was evaluated using RTK rarefaction, the Chao1 estimator, and Recon v2.1 estimates of unobserved clonotypes. OLGA was used to compute generation probabilities for all TCRbeta clonotypes that the gDNA method yielded from a handful of donors. The source is immuneACCESS, and TCRdb retained only in-frame sequences with V and J called. Part of the clones is not carried over; for the studies checked, unresolved V genes explain less than half of this, and the remainder is unexplained. V, J and clone size derive from that table, while D and trimming were established from the DNA sequence. The sample table holds under 850,000 clones, of which 55% to 75% were seen once. The leading ten clones occupy about 1.8% of the sample.

Donors were healthy HIV-negative adults with no recently reported acute infections or vaccinations. Every donor was a Caucasian adult residing in Nashville, Tennessee, USA. CD4+ T cells were enriched by magnetic negative selection, after which naive cells were positively selected on CD45RA and the negative fraction was taken as the memory subset. Blood was obtained by leukapheresis, after which PBMCs were separated by Ficoll-Histopaque density gradient centrifugation and cryopreserved in liquid nitrogen vapor phase. Analytical flow cytometry was used to check the purity and quantity of every magnetically sorted T cell population. Genomic DNA was isolated from each sorted fraction and quantified by UV absorbance on a Nanodrop 2000c. With regard to this clone: Its cognate antigen has yet to be identified. One base away there is no much larger clone; base qualities are not given.

This receptor was identified in a woman between 25 and 40 years old in good health. Sequenced input: memory CD4+ T cells sorted from blood. The cell subset or site label here, explained by the study, means: CD45RA-negative fraction.

The DNA sequence follows: TGCAGCGTGGGGAGAGCGGGAGGGCCTCCAGAGACCCAGTACTTC. Protein translation: CSVGRAGGPPETQYF. The rearranged segments are TRBV29-1 and TRBJ2-5; the central 10 bases match TRBD2. Counted from cysteine to phenylalanine, this CDR3 has 15 amino acids. The read is trimmed to its CDR3 DNA, 45 bases read in frame from base 1. From V the trimming removes 6 bases and from J it removes 4 bases, while the gene matches leave 11 bases of the junction unaccounted for. For CDR1 and CDR2, the germline V gene lists SQVTM and ANQGSEA.